The clone carrying this T cell receptor (beta chain) was seen only once. Its antigen is currently unknown. The table came from immunoSEQ multiplex PCR; TCRdb's copy has only in-frame clones and leaves some out. The data show 32,000 or so clones, about nine tenths seen once. The data were obtained in a study of a mutant IDH1 vaccine in newly diagnosed glioma. Time point: week 5, during vaccination. Vaccination used 300 ug of mutant IDH1 20-mer peptide per dose, with topical imiquimod. This specimen consisted of peripheral blood mononuclear cells (PBMCs), obtained from a glioma patient whose treatment included an IDH1 peptide vaccine. This TCR derives from a woman aged 40 to 50 with glioma. Some clones in this sample may be carry-over from other donors' samples.

The CDR3 sequence is CASRSGSSGANVLTF. The CDR3 nucleotides are TGTGCCAGCAGATCTGGAAGCTCTGGGGCCAACGTCCTGACTTTC. This sequence joins TRBV7-2 and TRBJ2-6; D gene unclear. Germline V gene data show CDR1 as SGHTA and CDR2 as FQGNSA. Trimming stripped 6 bases from V and 0 bases from J, with 9 bases between. The CDR3 totals 15 residues.